This TCR beta chain was profiled in a study of CD4 and CD8 cells across lung adenocarcinoma regions. Using its own MiXCR run on the PCR reads, TCRdb lists one record per CDR3 protein. The sample has 3,500 or so distinct CDR3 sequences, around 50% seen once. There are 11 residues in the CDR3. Germline V gene lookup returns CDR1 MNHEY and CDR2 SMNVEV (reference sequence). V lost 3 bases and J 12 bases, leaving 9 bases between the germline ends. The TCR sequence derives from a female donor with lung adenocarcinoma. The CD4 and CD8 labels of this study may be unreliable. The chain employs TRBV27 and TRBJ2-1; D is unresolved. Sequencing was performed on CD4+ T cells from the center of a lung tumor. CDR3 amino acids: CASSFGYWQFF. The CDR3 region has the DNA TGTGCCAGCAGTTTCGGGTATTGGCAGTTCTTC.